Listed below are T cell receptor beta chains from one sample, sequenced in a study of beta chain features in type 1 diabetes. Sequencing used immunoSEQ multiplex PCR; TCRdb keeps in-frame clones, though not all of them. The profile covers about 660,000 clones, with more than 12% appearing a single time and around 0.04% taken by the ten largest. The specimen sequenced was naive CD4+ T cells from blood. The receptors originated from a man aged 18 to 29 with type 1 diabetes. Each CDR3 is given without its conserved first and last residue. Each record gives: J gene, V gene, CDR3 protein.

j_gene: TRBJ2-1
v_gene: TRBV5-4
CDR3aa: ASSIGGQGAIEQF

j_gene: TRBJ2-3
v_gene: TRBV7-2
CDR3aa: ASSFRTSGKIRDTQY

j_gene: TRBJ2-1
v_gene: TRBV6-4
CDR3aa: ASRVAETSGQKF

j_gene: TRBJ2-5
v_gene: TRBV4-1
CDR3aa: ASSPRAPQETQY

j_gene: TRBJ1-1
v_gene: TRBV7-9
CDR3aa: ASSPGEWAHGAF

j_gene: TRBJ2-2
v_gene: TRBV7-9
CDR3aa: ASSSGFRTGELF

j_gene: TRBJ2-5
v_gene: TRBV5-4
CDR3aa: ASSLAQMIQETQY

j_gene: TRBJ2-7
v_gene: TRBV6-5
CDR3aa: ASTYSRTGTHEQY

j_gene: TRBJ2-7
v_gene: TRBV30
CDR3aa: AWSRASYEQY

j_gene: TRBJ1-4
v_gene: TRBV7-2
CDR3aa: ASSSRAATEKLF

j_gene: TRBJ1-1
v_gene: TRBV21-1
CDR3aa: ASSTPGQEAF

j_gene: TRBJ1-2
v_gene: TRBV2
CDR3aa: ASTNTRDTYYGYT

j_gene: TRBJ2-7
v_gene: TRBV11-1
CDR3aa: ASSHRGESFYEQY

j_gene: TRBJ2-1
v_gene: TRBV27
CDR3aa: ASSRSGVRLF

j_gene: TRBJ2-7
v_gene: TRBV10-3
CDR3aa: AILAEYEQY

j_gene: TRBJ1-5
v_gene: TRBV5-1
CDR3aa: ASSLKGGQPQH

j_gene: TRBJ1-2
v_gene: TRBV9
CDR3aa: ASSETGVGYT

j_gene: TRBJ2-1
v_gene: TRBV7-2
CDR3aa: ASSLPGLAEYNEQF

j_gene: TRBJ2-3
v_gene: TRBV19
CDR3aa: ASSTDRANTQY

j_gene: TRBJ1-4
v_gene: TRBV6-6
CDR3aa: ASTYRGSNEKLF

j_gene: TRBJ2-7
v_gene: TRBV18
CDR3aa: ASSPGSPRRYEQY

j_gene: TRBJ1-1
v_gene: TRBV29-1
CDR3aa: SVDTRGSQIRAF

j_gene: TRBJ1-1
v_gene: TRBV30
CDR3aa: AWSPPGQRYTEAF

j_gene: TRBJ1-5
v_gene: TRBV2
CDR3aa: ASKRDIRTDSNQPQH

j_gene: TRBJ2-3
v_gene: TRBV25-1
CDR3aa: ASSDYALGTSYTDTQY

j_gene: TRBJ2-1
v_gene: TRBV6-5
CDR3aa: ASSLAAEQF

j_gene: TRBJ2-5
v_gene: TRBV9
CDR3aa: ASSPSGQGRAQY

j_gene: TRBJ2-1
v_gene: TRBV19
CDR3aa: ASSTLIGYEQF

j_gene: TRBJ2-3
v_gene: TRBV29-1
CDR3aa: SVGGRPDTDTQY

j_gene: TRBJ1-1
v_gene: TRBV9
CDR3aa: ASSVSGTMNTEAF

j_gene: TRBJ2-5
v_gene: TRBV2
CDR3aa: ASSVRLAEETQY